The clone carrying this TCR beta chain has just one count. One junction end disagrees with the germline gene, perhaps due to a read error. The entry originates in a study of blood T cells in healthy people across ages. Germline V lookup: CDR1 SQVTM, CDR2 ANQGSEA. This CDR3 contains 13 residues. Sample-barcoded 5' priming and a J-beta primer mix drove a second PCR of roughly 6 to 12 cycles. TCRdb reprocessed the 5' RACE reads via MiXCR and lists one record per CDR3 protein. The sample lists around 800,000 distinct CDR3 sequences; roughly 44% were seen once. The sequence was collected from a man in his 60s in good health. Sequencing was performed on blood. The chain couples TRBV29-1 to TRBJ2-1; weak D call: TRBD2 (5 bases). The CDR3 nucleotides read TGCAGCGTTGATGATCGAAGACGGGATGAGCGGTTCTTC. It codes for CSVDDRRRDERFF.